Listed below are T cell receptor beta chains from one sample, sequenced in a study of blood T cell repertoires in COVID-19. Produced via immunoSEQ multiplex PCR; TCRdb's table is partial and in-frame only. The sample holds 300,000 or so clones, about 86% seen once. The specimen was PBMCs or T cells enriched from blood (not recorded which). All receptors derive from a woman in her thirties or forties with acute COVID-19. Each CDR3 is given with its conserved first and last residue. D genes are given only for firm matches. The listing skips clone size in some rows; elsewhere it reads once, few, many or a size class.

D: TRBD1
size: -
J: TRBJ2-7
V: TRBV27
DNA: TGTGCCAGCAAGGTCCCAGGGGGCGGATATTACGAGCAGTACTTC
CDR3: CASKVPGGGYYEQYF

D: -
size: -
J: TRBJ2-2
V: TRBV4-3
DNA: TGCGCCAGCAGCCCGGGACTTCCCACCTGGGAGCTGTTTTTT
CDR3: CASSPGLPTWELFF

D: TRBD1
size: -
J: TRBJ1-2
V: TRBV4-3
DNA: TGCGCCAGCAGCCAAAGGGCAGGGGGTCTATATGGCTACACCTTC
CDR3: CASSQRAGGLYGYTF

D: -
size: -
J: TRBJ1-6
V: TRBV19
DNA: TGTGCCAGTAGTGTTGGCAGGGTCGGCTCACCCCTCCACTTT
CDR3: CASSVGRVGSPLHF

D: -
size: -
J: TRBJ2-1
V: TRBV11-3
DNA: TGTGCCAGCAGCGTCCCTCCCCACGGGGATGAGCAGTTCTTC
CDR3: CASSVPPHGDEQFF

D: -
size: few
J: TRBJ2-3
V: TRBV3-1/TRBV3-2
DNA: TGTGCCAGCAGCCAAACCGGGACTACAGATACGCAGTATTTT
CDR3: CASSQTGTTDTQYF

D: TRBD1
size: few
J: TRBJ1-5
V: TRBV14
DNA: TGTGCCAGCAGCCCGACAGGGACTCAGCCCCAGCATTTT
CDR3: CASSPTGTQPQHF

D: -
size: -
J: TRBJ2-7
V: TRBV7-2
DNA: TGTGCCAGCAGCTTGCGCCCCGGAGAGGGTTTTTCCTACGAGCAGTACTTC
CDR3: CASSLRPGEGFSYEQYF

D: -
size: many
J: TRBJ1-2
V: TRBV6-1
DNA: TGTGCCAGCAGTGAGGCGGGGAACTATGGCTACACCTTC
CDR3: CASSEAGNYGYTF

D: TRBD2
size: -
J: TRBJ2-2
V: TRBV25-1
DNA: TGTGCCAGCAGGCGGTCGGGGGGACGGAACACCGGGGAGCTGTTTTTT
CDR3: CASRRSGGRNTGELFF

D: -
size: -
J: TRBJ1-2
V: TRBV16
DNA: TGTGCCAGCAGCCGAACGACATCAGCTAACTATGGCTACACCTTC
CDR3: CASSRTTSANYGYTF

D: TRBD1
size: -
J: TRBJ1-6
V: TRBV5-4
DNA: TGTGCCAGCAGCCCAGACAGGGCGAATTCACCCCTCCACTTT
CDR3: CASSPDRANSPLHF

D: -
size: -
J: TRBJ1-5
V: TRBV28
DNA: TGTGCCAGCAGTTTATTCCGGTCGCCTATTTCGGGGCAGGGGTATCAGCCCCAGCATTTT
CDR3: CASSLFRSPISGQGYQPQHF

D: TRBD1
size: -
J: TRBJ1-5
V: TRBV2
DNA: TGTGCCAGCAGTGCAGGGACAGGGGGGAATCAGCCCCAGCATTTT
CDR3: CASSAGTGGNQPQHF

D: -
size: -
J: TRBJ1-2
V: TRBV7-9
DNA: TGTGCCAGCAGCTTAGCGAACCAGATTGACTATGGCTACACCTTC
CDR3: CASSLANQIDYGYTF

D: TRBD1
size: -
J: TRBJ1-2
V: TRBV5-1
DNA: TGCGCCAGCAGCAGAGAGGGACAGGGTGATGGCTACACCTTC
CDR3: CASSREGQGDGYTF

D: TRBD1
size: -
J: TRBJ1-6
V: TRBV5-4
DNA: TGTGCCAGCAGTTGGTCCCAGGGGGCGGCTAATTCACCCCTCCACTTT
CDR3: CASSWSQGAANSPLHF

D: -
size: once
J: TRBJ1-3
V: TRBV4-2
DNA: TGTGCCAGCAGCCAAGATTCCCCAGGGATAGGAAACACCATATATTTT
CDR3: CASSQDSPGIGNTIYF

D: TRBD2
size: -
J: TRBJ2-3
V: TRBV28
DNA: TGTGCCAGCGCTAGGGGAGGGCAGATAGATACGCAGTATTTT
CDR3: CASARGGQIDTQYF

D: -
size: -
J: TRBJ2-5
V: TRBV12-3/TRBV12-4
DNA: TGTGCCAGCAGTTGGACACTGAAAGAGACCCAGTACTTC
CDR3: CASSWTLKETQYF

D: TRBD2
size: -
J: TRBJ2-5
V: TRBV7-2
DNA: TGTGCCAGCAGCCCCACCCGTCCGGGGGGGGGACAAGAGACCCAGTACTTC
CDR3: CASSPTRPGGGQETQYF

D: -
size: -
J: TRBJ1-1
V: TRBV4-2
DNA: TGTGCCAGCAGCCAAGACCGTAGGGTTGGGGGGAGCACTGAAGCTTTCTTT
CDR3: CASSQDRRVGGSTEAFF

D: TRBD1
size: once
J: TRBJ2-6
V: TRBV27
DNA: TGTGCCAGCAGTCCTAGGCAGGGGGCTTTCAACGTCCTGACTTTC
CDR3: CASSPRQGAFNVLTF

D: -
size: -
J: TRBJ2-2
V: TRBV21-1
DNA: TGTGCCACCGAGAGTTCCTTAAACCACACCGGGGAGCTGTTTTTT
CDR3: CATESSLNHTGELFF

D: -
size: -
J: TRBJ1-5
V: TRBV6-5
DNA: TGTGCCAGCAGCCGTGTCCTTAGCAATCAGCCCCAGCATTTT
CDR3: CASSRVLSNQPQHF

D: TRBD1
size: few
J: TRBJ1-5
V: TRBV12-5
DNA: TGTGCTAGTGGTAGACAGGGTTGGGATCAGCCCCAGCATTTT
CDR3: CASGRQGWDQPQHF

D: TRBD1
size: -
J: TRBJ1-4
V: TRBV14
DNA: TGTGCCAGCAGCACCCAGATGGGACAGAATGAAAAACTGTTTTTT
CDR3: CASSTQMGQNEKLFF

D: -
size: -
J: TRBJ1-5
V: TRBV3-1/TRBV3-2
DNA: TGTGCCAGCAGCCAAGACCACCGCGTGGGGGCGGAAGATAGCAATCAGCCCCAGCATTTT
CDR3: CASSQDHRVGAEDSNQPQHF

D: -
size: -
J: TRBJ2-7
V: TRBV5-1
DNA: TGCGCCAGCAGCCCGGACATCCGGACGAGGGAGCAGTACTTC
CDR3: CASSPDIRTREQYF

D: TRBD1
size: -
J: TRBJ2-4
V: TRBV7-2
DNA: TGTGCCAGCAGCTCCACAGGGGAGGCCAAAAACATTCAGTACTTC
CDR3: CASSSTGEAKNIQYF

D: TRBD1
size: -
J: TRBJ1-2
V: TRBV19
DNA: TGTGCCAGTAGTATTACCGGGACAGGGTCCGGCTACACCTTC
CDR3: CASSITGTGSGYTF

D: -
size: -
J: TRBJ2-2
V: TRBV11-2
DNA: TGTGCCAGCAGCTTAGCCCACGGGGGGAACACCGGGGAGCTGTTTTTT
CDR3: CASSLAHGGNTGELFF

D: -
size: once
J: TRBJ1-1
V: TRBV5-4
DNA: TGTGCCAGCAGCTTGGCCCTGGGACAAAGAGAAGCTTTCTTT
CDR3: CASSLALGQREAFF

D: TRBD1
size: -
J: TRBJ1-2
V: TRBV2
DNA: TGTGCCAGCAGAGGGACAGGGAAAGCTGGCTACACCTTC
CDR3: CASRGTGKAGYTF

D: TRBD1
size: -
J: TRBJ1-2
V: TRBV3-1/TRBV3-2
DNA: TGTGCCAGCAGCCCACAGGGGAACTATGGCTACACCTTC
CDR3: CASSPQGNYGYTF

D: TRBD1
size: -
J: TRBJ1-4
V: TRBV27
DNA: TGTGCCAGCAGTTCGACCCCAGGGGGCAATGAAAAACTGTTTTTT
CDR3: CASSSTPGGNEKLFF

D: TRBD1
size: -
J: TRBJ2-2
V: TRBV3-1/TRBV3-2
DNA: TGTGCCAGCAAACAGACAGGGAGAGACACCGGGGAGCTGTTTTTT
CDR3: CASKQTGRDTGELFF

D: -
size: -
J: TRBJ2-3
V: TRBV28
DNA: TGTGCCAGCAGCGGGAGCTCCACAGATACGCAGTATTTT
CDR3: CASSGSSTDTQYF

D: -
size: few
J: TRBJ1-1
V: TRBV4-3
DNA: TGCGCCAGCAGCCAACATCAGGGGACGAGAACTGAAGCTTTCTTT
CDR3: CASSQHQGTRTEAFF

D: -
size: -
J: TRBJ1-1
V: TRBV27
DNA: TGTGCCAGATTCAGGTATCGAGCTTTCTTT
CDR3: CARFRYRAFF

D: TRBD1
size: -
J: TRBJ1-6
V: TRBV5-1
DNA: TGCGCCAGCAGCGTTACAGGGGATCAAGGCGATTCACCCCTCCACTTT
CDR3: CASSVTGDQGDSPLHF

D: TRBD1
size: few
J: TRBJ1-6
V: TRBV19
DNA: TGTGCCAGTAGTTTACCCCAATCCCCAACAGGGGCGGTCAATTCACCCCTCCACTTT
CDR3: CASSLPQSPTGAVNSPLHF

D: TRBD1
size: -
J: TRBJ2-3
V: TRBV10-3
DNA: TGTGCCATCAGTGTATCGGGGACAGGGCAGACAGATACGCAGTATTTT
CDR3: CAISVSGTGQTDTQYF

D: TRBD1
size: -
J: TRBJ2-1
V: TRBV7-2
DNA: TGTGCCAGCAGCTTTAGCCGGGACAGAATTTCCTACAATGAGCAGTTCTTC
CDR3: CASSFSRDRISYNEQFF

D: TRBD1
size: -
J: TRBJ1-2
V: TRBV19
DNA: TGTGCCACCTACCTAGACAGGGGGTATGGCTACACCTTC
CDR3: CATYLDRGYGYTF

D: -
size: -
J: TRBJ1-1
V: TRBV6-5
DNA: TGTGCCAGCAGTTCGGGACTCACTGAAGCTTTCTTT
CDR3: CASSSGLTEAFF

D: TRBD1
size: -
J: TRBJ2-3
V: TRBV19
DNA: TGTGCCAGTAGGGTGGACAGGGGCGTTACAGATACGCAGTATTTT
CDR3: CASRVDRGVTDTQYF

D: TRBD1
size: -
J: TRBJ1-5
V: TRBV6-1
DNA: TGTGCCAGCAGTGCCCGGGACAGGGGGCCCTCTCAGCCCCAGCATTTT
CDR3: CASSARDRGPSQPQHF

D: TRBD2
size: -
J: TRBJ2-7
V: TRBV20-1
DNA: TGCAGTGCTAGTGGGAGCGGAGCGGGGGGATACGAGCAGTACTTC
CDR3: CSASGSGAGGYEQYF

D: -
size: -
J: TRBJ1-6
V: TRBV6-4
DNA: TGTGCCAGCAGTGAGCAGGGCGCGGGGAATTCACCCCTCCACTTT
CDR3: CASSEQGAGNSPLHF

D: TRBD2
size: -
J: TRBJ2-5
V: TRBV7-9
DNA: TGTGCCAGCAGCGCCGGCGGGGGGCAGTACCAAGAGACCCAGTACTTC
CDR3: CASSAGGGQYQETQYF

D: TRBD1
size: -
J: TRBJ2-7
V: TRBV5-4
DNA: TGTGCCAGCAGCAAGGGACAGGGACTTTACGAGCAGTACTTC
CDR3: CASSKGQGLYEQYF